The 2 T cell receptor beta chains reported below all come from one sample, sequenced in a study of T cell clonotyping in hematopoietic cell transplantation (dated by TCRdb to about 2021). The library was obtained by the immunoSEQ multiplex PCR assay. As stored in TCRdb, this immuneACCESS dataset retains in-frame rearrangements with V and J assigned. A fraction of the clones does not appear; measured against another copy, unresolved V genes explain less than half of the discrepancy, and the remainder lacks a known reason. The sample has tens of thousands of clones on record, less than 96% of them singletons. Clones ranked in the top ten supply roughly 1.7% of the sample. What the time point label conveys for this sample: recipient sample about 28 days before transplant, after cytoreduction. Sequencing was performed on peripheral blood mononuclear cells, taken before stem cell transplant. The source of these receptors is a woman aged 45-60 years with acute myeloid leukemia. Some clones in this sample may be carry-over from other donors' samples.

This chain links TRBV19 with TRBJ1-5; TRBD1 aligns across 7 bases. The CDR3 runs 16 residues. The V and J ends lost 3 bases and 2 bases, in that order; junction bases with no gene match: 7. CDR1 and CDR2 from the germline V gene are LNHDA and SQIVND (reference sequence). In DNA, the CDR3 is TGTGCCAGTAGTATCCAGGGGGGGTTGCGCAATCAGCCCCAGCATTTT. Protein sequence: CASSIQGGLRNQPQHF.

This clone occurred once. The chain carries TRBV5-8 and TRBJ2-4, with 10 bases aligning to TRBD2. This CDR3 spans 14 amino acids. Germline CDR1 SGHTS, CDR2 YDEGEE. V lost 3 bases to trimming and J lost 6 bases; unmatched junction nucleotides: 3. The CDR3 DNA sequence: TGTGCCAGCAGCTCGGGACTAGCGATAAACATTCAGTACTTC. Protein product: CASSSGLAINIQYF.